Each of the 26 T cell receptor beta chains below was sequenced from the same sample in a study of blood T cell repertoires in COVID-19. Libraries were prepared by immunoSEQ multiplex PCR; TCRdb keeps only in-frame clonotypes and omits some of them. The data contain about 30,000 clones, around 84% of them singletons. The specimen was peripheral blood. The receptors were gathered from a human donor in a cohort sampled during active COVID-19. The donor label of this sample is uncertain.

The rearrangement links TRBV10-3 to TRBJ2-1; D remains ambiguous. Between the trimmed V and J ends, which lost 8 bases and 0 bases, there was a span of 14 bases. Germline V gene data show CDR1 as ENHRY and CDR2 as SYGVKD. The CDR3 sequence is 15 residues long. CDR3 nucleotide sequence: TGTGCCATCGGCGGCTCCTCCAGCTCCTACAATGAGCAGTTCTTC. Encoded protein: CAIGGSSSSYNEQFF.

The rearrangement links TRBV24-1 to TRBJ1-5; D gene uncertain. There are 16 residues in the CDR3. The V gene lost 2 bases and the J gene lost 0 bases, with 10 bases spanning the gap. In germline, CDR1 is KGHDR, CDR2 SFDVKD. CDR3 amino acids: CATSDSKPYSNQPQHF. The DNA for the CDR3 is TGTGCCACCAGTGATTCCAAACCCTATAGCAATCAGCCCCAGCATTTT.

The chain uses TRBV6-6 and TRBJ2-7; 8 bases fit TRBD1. J was trimmed by 5 bases and V by 0 bases; bases with no gene match: 9. This CDR3 spans 16 amino acids. Germline V lookup: CDR1 MNHNY, CDR2 SVGAGI (reference sequence). The CDR3: CASSYSIGDRMDEQYF. The CDR3 DNA follows: TGTGCCAGCAGTTACTCGATAGGGGACAGGATGGACGAGCAGTACTTC.

The sample holds a few counts of this clone. CDR3 in amino acids: CASSTTAQDTQYF. The CDR3 region has the DNA TGTGCCAGCAGCACCACCGCTCAGGATACGCAGTATTTT. The chain uses TRBV21-1 and TRBJ2-3; TRBD1, the D gene given by the table, was not confirmed from the DNA. TRBV21-1 is listed as a pseudogene. The CDR3 totals 13 residues.

The chain recombines TRBV29-1 with TRBJ2-1; 11 bases align to TRBD2. CDR3 length: 13 amino acids. Germline V gene sequence: CDR1 SQVTM, CDR2 ANQGSEA. Losses at the gene ends were 1 base for V and 13 bases for J; bases not matched to a gene: 6. CDR3: CSVEALAGGYQFF. The CDR3 region has the DNA TGCAGCGTTGAAGCCCTAGCGGGAGGATATCAGTTCTTC.

CDR3 DNA: TGTGCCAGCAGCTCCGACAGGTACTACGAGCAGTACTTC. Translation gives CASSSDRYYEQYF. V is TRBV13 and J is TRBJ2-7; D is possibly TRBD1 (6 bases). The CDR3 covers 13 residues. V was clipped by 4 bases and J by 3 bases, with 10 bases between them. Germline-derived CDR1 and CDR2 are PRHDT and FYEKMQ (reference sequence).

This rearrangement joins TRBV24-1 to TRBJ2-2; 8 positions match TRBD1. V was pared by 3 bases and J by 3 bases, with 5 bases of the junction left unmatched. Per the germline V gene, CDR1 is KGHDR and CDR2 is SFDVKD. This CDR3 spans 16 amino acids. The chain's CDR3 is CATSDADRGDTGELFF. The CDR3 DNA is TGTGCCACCAGTGATGCAGACAGGGGTGACACCGGGGAGCTGTTTTTT.

The chain is built from TRBV18 and TRBJ2-4; tentative D call: TRBD1 (6 bases). Trimming left V 2 bases short and J 0 bases short, with 8 bases between. Germline V gene lookup returns CDR1 KGHSH and CDR2 LQKENI. This CDR3 has 15 amino acids. CDR3 loop: CASSPGGTAKNIQYF. Here the CDR3 DNA reads TGTGCCAGCTCACCAGGGGGCACAGCCAAAAACATTCAGTACTTC.

The V call is TRBV27, the J call TRBJ2-7, with D possibly matching TRBD1 (7 bases). CDR1 is MNHEY and CDR2 is SMNVEV in the germline V gene (reference sequence). CDR3 length: 16 amino acids. The germline V and J ends were trimmed by 6 bases and 3 bases, with 21 bases remaining between them. The CDR3 DNA reads as TGTGCCAGCAGACGTTGGGGGGCGGGACAGAACTACGAGCAGTACTTC. As protein: CASRRWGAGQNYEQYF.

The chain joins TRBV12-3 or TRBV12-4 to TRBJ1-6; D is undetermined. Trimming removed 6 bases at V and 7 bases at J, with 4 bases between. The CDR3 length is 11 residues. In nucleotides, the CDR3 is TGTGCCAGCAGCATCAATTCACCCCTCCACTTT. It yields the protein CASSINSPLHF.

The chain carries TRBV9 and TRBJ2-1, with a possible D match to TRBD2 (7 bases). The CDR3 has 13 amino acids. The V end was cut by 7 bases, the J end by 12 bases, with 20 bases between. Germline V CDR1 and CDR2: SGDLS, YYNGEE. Written as DNA, the CDR3 is TGTGCCAGCGGGGGGGCCGACGTTGGTGGGCAGTTCTTC. Translating gives CASGGADVGGQFF.

The rearrangement links TRBV19 to TRBJ1-1, with 7 bases fitting TRBD1. Germline assignment: CDR1 LNHDA and CDR2 SQIVND (reference sequence). The V and J ends lost 6 bases and 7 bases, in that order; junction bases with no gene match: 5. This CDR3 has 12 amino acids. Written as DNA, the CDR3 is TGTGCCAGTAGGCGACAGGGAAATGAAGCTTTCTTT. It yields the protein CASRRQGNEAFF.

This rearrangement joins TRBV5-1 to TRBJ2-4, with 7 bases identical to TRBD1. V trimming: 3 bases; J trimming: 1 base; junction bases outside the gene matches: 1. The CDR3 is 14 amino acids. Germline CDR1 and CDR2: SGHRS and YFSETQ. The CDR3 sequence: CASSSQGAKNIQYF. For the CDR3, the DNA is TGCGCCAGCAGCTCACAGGGGGCCAAAAACATTCAGTACTTC.

The chain is built from TRBV4-1 and TRBJ2-7, with 7 bases matching TRBD1. After removal of 4 bases from V and 2 bases from J, the junction contained 5 bases not matched to a gene. Germline CDR1 is MGHRA and CDR2 is YSYEKL. The CDR3 runs to 14 residues. The CDR3 DNA is TGCGCCAGCAGCCCCCGGCAGGGGGCCTACGAGCAGTACTTC. This codes for CASSPRQGAYEQYF.

The rearrangement joins TRBV4-2 to TRBJ2-7; tentative D call: TRBD1 (6 bases). Trimming shortened V by 1 base and J by 3 bases, and 10 bases separated the two germline ends. CDR3 length: 14 residues. Germline V gives CDR1 LGHNA, CDR2 YNFKEQ. CDR3 DNA: TGTGCCAGCAGCCAAGGAACAGGGATCTACGAGCAGTACTTC. Its protein product is CASSQGTGIYEQYF.

The gene calls are TRBV3-1 (or the pseudogene TRBV3-2) and TRBJ2-5; 7 positions match TRBD1. The germline V gene encodes CDR1 LGHDT and CDR2 YNNKEL (reference sequence). Trimming cost V 4 bases and J 5 bases; bases outside gene matches: 7. The CDR3 runs 14 residues. The DNA for the CDR3 is TGTGCCAGCAGCCCGAACAGGGGTCAGGAGACCCAGTACTTC. Translated, it gives CASSPNRGQETQYF.

The chain combines TRBV4-2 with TRBJ2-3; 10 bases agree with TRBD2. V dropped 1 base and J dropped 5; count of bases not matched to a gene: 9. The CDR3 is made up of 17 amino acids. Per the germline V gene, CDR1 is LGHNA and CDR2 is YNFKEQ. The CDR3 nucleotides are TGTGCCAGCAGCCAAGGCTCGGCTAGCGGGGGAGGAGATACGCAGTATTTT. This gives the protein CASSQGSASGGGDTQYF.

Only one count was recorded for this clone. The chain couples TRBV6-5 to TRBJ1-6; D is perhaps TRBD1 (5 bases). The CDR3 sequence is 12 residues long. CDR1 is MNHEY and CDR2 is SVGAGI in the germline V gene. V was shortened by 5 bases and J by 14 bases, with 13 bases between the two germline ends. The CDR3 DNA sequence: TGTGCCAGCAGTACCCAGACAGCGTCCCTCCACTTT. Residues: CASSTQTASLHF.

The genes are TRBV28 and TRBJ2-6; D is unclear. V lost 2 bases and J 5 bases, leaving 4 bases between the germline ends. The CDR3 covers 13 residues. CDR1 and CDR2 from the germline V gene are MDHEN and SYDVKM. CDR3 sequence (DNA): TGTGCCAGCAGTTTAGGCCGGGCCAACGTCCTGACTTTC. Its protein product is CASSLGRANVLTF.

The chain uses TRBV5-1 and TRBJ2-7, with a weak D call TRBD1 (5 bases). Trimming pared 0 bases from V and 6 bases from J, leaving 10 bases between. CDR1 SGHRS and CDR2 YFSETQ come from the germline V gene. CDR3 length equals 13 residues. CDR3 DNA: TGCGCCAGCAGCTTGGGGCAGGGCGGCGAGCAGTACTTC. Its protein product is CASSLGQGGEQYF.

V gene TRBV7-9 combines with J gene TRBJ1-3; 7 bases fit TRBD1. Trimming took 4 bases from V and 0 from J; bases not matched to a gene: 6. The germline V gene has CDR1 SEHNR and CDR2 FQNEAQ (reference sequence). The CDR3 consists of 16 residues. CDR3 region: CASSSVRDSSGNTIYF. CDR3 nucleotide sequence: TGTGCCAGCAGCTCAGTCCGGGACAGCTCTGGAAACACCATATATTTT.

The CDR3 region has the DNA TGTGCCAGCAGTTTCGGGAGTCAGCCCCAGCATTTT. The encoded protein is CASSFGSQPQHF. The V call is TRBV12-3 or TRBV12-4, the J call TRBJ1-5; D gene uncertain. The CDR3 loop spans 12 amino acids. Trimming stripped 3 bases from V and 6 bases from J, with 6 bases between.

This clone was observed a single time. The chain carries TRBV19 and TRBJ1-2; TRBD1 aligns across 7 bases. The germline V gene encodes CDR1 LNHDA and CDR2 SQIVND (reference sequence). CDR3 length: 12 amino acids. The V and J ends lost 7 bases and 6 bases, in that order; junction bases with no gene match: 5. This chain's CDR3 is CASTDQGDGYTF. The CDR3 nucleotides are TGTGCCAGTACTGATCAGGGGGATGGCTACACCTTC.

The gene calls are TRBV7-9 and TRBJ2-1, with TRBD1 matching 9 bases. This CDR3 region has 15 residues. V shed 6 bases and J 9 bases; nucleotides not matched to a gene: 12. Germline V gene sequence: CDR1 SEHNR, CDR2 FQNEAQ (reference sequence). The CDR3 nucleotides are TGTGCCAGCAGTCACCCGGGACAGGGTCACGGTGAGCAGTTCTTC. It codes for CASSHPGQGHGEQFF.

The chain recombines TRBV19 with TRBJ2-5, with D possibly being TRBD2 (6 bases). Trimming left V 6 bases short and J 0 bases short, with 14 bases between. This CDR3 comprises 15 residues. Germline lookup yields CDR1 LNHDA and CDR2 SQIVND (reference sequence). CDR3 DNA: TGTGCCAGTAGCGTTAGCGGCCTGTACCAAGAGACCCAGTACTTC. Amino acids: CASSVSGLYQETQYF.

This sequence joins TRBV5-1 and TRBJ2-7; unclear D gene. The CDR3 sequence is 14 residues long. Germline V CDR1 and CDR2: SGHRS, YFSETQ. The germline V and J ends were trimmed by 3 bases and 2 bases, with 12 bases remaining between them. DNA for the CDR3: TGCGCCAGCAGCTCATCGCGCGGTCCCTACGAGCAGTACTTC. Translating it yields CASSSSRGPYEQYF. Complete variable domain (other parts from reference TRBV5-1 and TRBJ2-7): KAGVTQTPRYLIKTRGQQVTLSCSPISGHRSVSWYQQTPGQGLQFLFEYFSETQRNKGNFPGRFSGRQFSNSRSEMNVSTLELGDSALYLCASSSSRGPYEQYFGPGTRLTVT.